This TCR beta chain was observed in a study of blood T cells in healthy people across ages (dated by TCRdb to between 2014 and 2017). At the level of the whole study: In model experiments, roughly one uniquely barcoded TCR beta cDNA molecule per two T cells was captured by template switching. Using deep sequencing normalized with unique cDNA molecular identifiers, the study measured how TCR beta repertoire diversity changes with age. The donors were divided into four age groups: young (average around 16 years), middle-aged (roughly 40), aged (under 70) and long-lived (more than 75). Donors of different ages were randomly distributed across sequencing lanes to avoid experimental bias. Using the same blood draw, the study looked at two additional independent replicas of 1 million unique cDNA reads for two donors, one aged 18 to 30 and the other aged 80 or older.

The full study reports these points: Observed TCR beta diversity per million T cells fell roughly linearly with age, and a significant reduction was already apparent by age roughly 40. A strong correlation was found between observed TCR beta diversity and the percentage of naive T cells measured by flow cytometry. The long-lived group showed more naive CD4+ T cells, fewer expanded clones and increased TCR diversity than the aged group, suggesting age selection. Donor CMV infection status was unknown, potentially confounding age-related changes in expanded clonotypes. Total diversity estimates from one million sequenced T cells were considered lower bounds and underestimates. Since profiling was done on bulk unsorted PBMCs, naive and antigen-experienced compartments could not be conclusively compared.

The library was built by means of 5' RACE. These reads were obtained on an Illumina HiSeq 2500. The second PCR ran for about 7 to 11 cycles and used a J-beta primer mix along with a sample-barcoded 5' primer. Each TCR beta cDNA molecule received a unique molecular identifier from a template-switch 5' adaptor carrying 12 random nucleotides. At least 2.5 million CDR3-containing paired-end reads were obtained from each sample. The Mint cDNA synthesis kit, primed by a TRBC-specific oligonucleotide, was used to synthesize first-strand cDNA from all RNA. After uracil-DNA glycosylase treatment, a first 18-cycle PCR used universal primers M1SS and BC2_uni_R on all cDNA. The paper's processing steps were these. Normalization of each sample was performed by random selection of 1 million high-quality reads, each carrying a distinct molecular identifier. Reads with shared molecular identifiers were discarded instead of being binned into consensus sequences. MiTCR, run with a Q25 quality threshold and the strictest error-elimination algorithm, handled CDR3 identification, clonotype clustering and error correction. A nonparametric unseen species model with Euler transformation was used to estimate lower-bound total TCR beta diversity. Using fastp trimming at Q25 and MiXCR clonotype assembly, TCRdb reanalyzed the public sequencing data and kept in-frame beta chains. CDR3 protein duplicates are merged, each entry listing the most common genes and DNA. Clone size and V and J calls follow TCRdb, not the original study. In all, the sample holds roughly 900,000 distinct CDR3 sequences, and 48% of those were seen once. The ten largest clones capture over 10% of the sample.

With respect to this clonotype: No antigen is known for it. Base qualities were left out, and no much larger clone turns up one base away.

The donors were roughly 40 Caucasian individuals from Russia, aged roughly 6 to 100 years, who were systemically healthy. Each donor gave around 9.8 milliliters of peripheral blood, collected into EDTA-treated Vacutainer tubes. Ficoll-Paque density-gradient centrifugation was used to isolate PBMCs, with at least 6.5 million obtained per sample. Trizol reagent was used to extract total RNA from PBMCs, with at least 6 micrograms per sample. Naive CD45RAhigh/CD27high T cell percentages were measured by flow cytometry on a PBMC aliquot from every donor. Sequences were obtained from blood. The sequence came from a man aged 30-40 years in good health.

The sequence in DNA is TGCGCCAGCAGCGTCGCAGGGGTAATTAATGAAAAACTGTTTTTT. Protein translation: CASSVAGVINEKLFF. This chain is built from TRBV4-1 and TRBJ1-4, and perhaps TRBD1 as D gene, on 6 matching bases. Sequences MGHRA (CDR1) and YSYEKL (CDR2) are obtained from the germline V gene. Reading from cysteine to phenylalanine, the CDR3 counts 15 amino acids. Only the CDR3 portion is preserved as DNA: 45 bases, with reading frame beginning at the first base. V is pared back by 5 bases and J by 4 bases, with 14 bases lying between the germline termini.